The 28 T cell receptor beta chains below were found in one sample sequenced in a study of CD8+ T cells in alopecia areata. The authors extracted RNA and reverse transcribed it into cDNA as the sequencing template. Sequencing was performed with immunoSEQ multiplex PCR; in TCRdb, only in-frame clones are kept and a portion is missing. The data show about 140,000 clones, with about 60% seen just once and about 6.8% held by the top ten. This material consisted of CD4+ T cells sorted from blood, taken at week 0. These receptors were taken from a human donor with alopecia areata.

V and J are TRBV2 and TRBJ1-6, with D unclear. The germline CDR1 and CDR2 sequences are SNHLY and FYNNEI. V was shortened by 4 bases and J by 10 bases, with 17 bases between the two germline ends. The CDR3 is 15 amino acids. The CDR3 spells CASSVIREGGSPLHF. The CDR3 DNA reads TGTGCCAGCAGTGTGATTAGGGAAGGAGGATCACCCCTCCACTTT.

This chain uses TRBV9 with TRBJ2-7; no clear D gene. The CDR3 runs to 15 residues. Germline V gene sequence: CDR1 SGDLS, CDR2 YYNGEE. V was shortened by 0 bases and J by 2 bases, with 12 bases between the two germline ends. CDR3 sequence (DNA): TGTGCCAGCAGCGTAGCTACCGGGCAGGCCTACGAGCAGTACTTC. It codes for CASSVATGQAYEQYF. The complete variable domain, with remaining parts taken from reference TRBV9 and TRBJ2-7, reads DSGVTQTPKHLITATGQRVTLRCSPRSGDLSVYWYQQSLDQGLQFLIQYYNGEERAKGNILERFSAQQFPDLHSELNLSSLELGDSALYFCASSVATGQAYEQYFGPGTRLTVT.

The chain carries TRBV7-9 and TRBJ2-5; TRBD2 aligns across 7 bases. Trimming removed 5 bases from V and 5 bases from J; junction bases left unmatched: 5. The CDR3 length is 13 residues. Germline V gives CDR1 SEHNR, CDR2 FQNEAQ (reference sequence). The CDR3 loop reads CASSTLTSETQYF. DNA of the CDR3: TGTGCCAGCAGCACCCTGACTAGCGAGACCCAGTACTTC.

This clone has more than one count but fewer than ten. This chain joins TRBV9 and TRBJ2-7, with D perhaps matching TRBD2 (6 bases). Deletions cut 0 bases from V and 0 bases from J, with 10 bases between. The CDR3 extends over 15 amino acids. Per the germline V gene, CDR1 is SGDLS and CDR2 is YYNGEE. The chain's CDR3 is CASSVDPGGSYEQYF. The CDR3 DNA follows: TGTGCCAGCAGCGTAGACCCCGGGGGCTCCTACGAGCAGTACTTC.

The V and J genes are TRBV14 and TRBJ1-6; D is possibly TRBD1 (6 bases). This CDR3 has 14 amino acids. Germline-derived CDR1 and CDR2 are SGHDN and FVKESK. Between the trimmed V and J ends, which lost 0 bases and 9 bases, there was a span of 9 bases. In DNA, the CDR3 is TGTGCCAGCAGCCAAGATAACAGGGTTTCACCCCTCCACTTT. Translation: CASSQDNRVSPLHF.

The V and J genes are TRBV7-2 and TRBJ2-7; tentative D call: TRBD1 (6 bases). This CDR3 has 13 amino acids. V was clipped by 5 bases and J by 3 bases, with 11 bases between them. The germline V gene encodes CDR1 SGHTA and CDR2 FQGNSA. The CDR3 coding sequence is TGTGCCAGCAGCCTGAACAGGGACTACGAGCAGTACTTC. Amino acids: CASSLNRDYEQYF. The whole variable domain, filled in from reference TRBV7-2 and TRBJ2-7, reads GAGVSQSPSNKVTEKGKDVELRCDPISGHTALYWYRQSLGQGLEFLIYFQGNSAPDKSGLPSDRFSAERTGGSVSTLTIQRTQQEDSAVYLCASSLNRDYEQYFGPGTRLTVT.

This clone was detected only a few times. CDR3 in DNA: TGCAGCGTTGAACTCCGACTAGCGTTGGAGACCCAGTACTTC. It encodes CSVELRLALETQYF. V and J are TRBV29-1 and TRBJ2-5; 8 nucleotides line up with TRBD2. J lost 5 bases, V lost 2 bases, and 7 bases had no gene match. The CDR3 length is 14 residues. Germline CDR1 is SQVTM and CDR2 is ANQGSEA. The variable domain in full, with the rest retrieved from reference TRBV29-1 and TRBJ2-5, is SAVISQKPSRDICQRGTSLTIQCQVDSQVTMMFWYRQQPGQSLTLIATANQGSEATYESGFVIDKFPISRPNLTFSTLTVSNMSPEDSSIYLCSVELRLALETQYFGPGTRLLVL.

The chain couples TRBV27 to TRBJ1-1, with no clear D. Trimming took off 7 bases at V and 1 base at J, with 19 bases between the two ends. Looked up from germline, CDR1 is MNHEY and CDR2 is SMNVEV (reference sequence). The CDR3 length is 16 residues. The CDR3 coding sequence is TGTGCCAGCAATGTCGACCCCCACACGACGAACACTGAAGCTTTCTTT. Residues: CASNVDPHTTNTEAFF.

Only one count was recorded for this clone. The chain has TRBV27 and TRBJ2-5, with a weak D call TRBD2 (6 bases). The CDR3 consists of 13 residues. Germline V lookup: CDR1 MNHEY, CDR2 SMNVEV (reference sequence). The CDR3 protein is CAPWRAAQETQYF. Written as DNA, the CDR3 is TGTGCGCCTTGGAGGGCGGCTCAAGAGACCCAGTACTTC.

This rearrangement joins TRBV6-5 to TRBJ2-5; D is uncertain. V was cut by 8 bases and J by 9 bases, with 13 bases left in between. The CDR3 sequence is 11 residues long. The germline V gene encodes CDR1 MNHEY and CDR2 SVGAGI. CDR3: CASSGPKAQYF. The CDR3 nucleotides read TGTGCCAGCTCGGGTCCTAAAGCCCAGTACTTC.

V is TRBV29-1 and J is TRBJ2-2; maybe TRBD2 (5 bases). Germline values: CDR1 SQVTM, CDR2 ANQGSEA. The CDR3 is 14 residues long. The V and J ends lost 7 bases and 1 base respectively, with 13 bases between them. CDR3 coding DNA: TGCAGCGGGCGGGTTCTAGAGAACACCGGGGAGCTGTTTTTT. This codes for CSGRVLENTGELFF.

In this sample, this clone turned up a few times. The chain has TRBV11-3 and TRBJ2-5; 9 bases are a match to TRBD2. Germline values: CDR1 SGHNT, CDR2 YENEEA. With V trimmed by 4 bases and J by 3 bases, 9 bases remained unmatched. The CDR3 length is 16 residues. CDR3 protein: CASSSRWERGEETQYF. The CDR3 DNA sequence: TGTGCCAGCAGCTCTCGTTGGGAGCGGGGGGAAGAGACCCAGTACTTC.

The gene calls are TRBV29-1 and TRBJ1-3; D is possibly TRBD1 (5 bases). V lost 7 bases, J lost 0 bases, and 10 bases lay in between. The CDR3 totals 13 residues. The germline gives CDR1 SQVTM, CDR2 ANQGSEA. The CDR3 spells CSGTGDSGNTIYF. CDR3 nucleotide sequence: TGCAGCGGAACAGGAGACTCTGGAAACACCATATATTTT.

The chain carries TRBV7-8 and TRBJ2-7; 7 positions match TRBD2. CDR3 length: 12 residues. J was trimmed by 2 bases and V by 8 bases; bases with no gene match: 3. Per germline, CDR1 SGHVS and CDR2 FQNEAQ. Written as DNA, the CDR3 is TGTGCCAGCCGGGGGAGGGCCTACGAGCAGTACTTC. Encoded protein: CASRGRAYEQYF.

The chain joins TRBV2 to TRBJ2-7; D remains ambiguous. CDR1 is SNHLY and CDR2 is FYNNEI in the germline V gene. The CDR3 contains 14 residues. The ends were cut back, 3 bases at V and 7 bases at J, with 16 bases in the middle. As DNA, the CDR3 is TGTGCCAGCAGTGACGGGCCGCCGAGAAAAGAGCAGTACTTC. Its protein product is CASSDGPPRKEQYF.

This clone has just one count. The J gene is TRBJ2-5, the V gene TRBV11-2; D perhaps matches TRBD2 (5 bases). With 4 bases removed from V and 2 bases from J, the gap between germline ends came to 20 bases. The CDR3 runs to 17 residues. Germline lookup yields CDR1 SGHAT and CDR2 FQNNGV. The CDR3 region has the DNA TGTGCCAGCAGCTCGAGGGCCGCGCGGTACTATCAAGAGACCCAGTACTTC. This translates into CASSSRAARYYQETQYF.

This clone turned up a few times. The gene calls are TRBV2 and TRBJ2-2; D not certain. The CDR3 is 16 residues long. V was clipped by 4 bases and J by 0 bases, with 12 bases between them. Germline V gene data show CDR1 as SNHLY and CDR2 as FYNNEI. The CDR3: CASSASDAPNTGELFF. DNA for the CDR3: TGTGCCAGCAGTGCATCGGACGCGCCGAACACCGGGGAGCTGTTTTTT.

This clone was recorded only once. The V gene is TRBV2, the J gene TRBJ1-2; maybe TRBD1 (5 bases). CDR1 and CDR2 from the germline V gene are SNHLY and FYNNEI. Trimming left V 2 bases short and J 5 bases short, with 6 bases between. This CDR3 comprises 12 residues. CDR3 sequence: CASSERGYGYTF. The CDR3 DNA is TGTGCCAGCAGTGAAAGGGGATATGGCTACACCTTC.

The chain is built from TRBV11-2 and TRBJ2-1; the D is unclear. V lost 5 bases and J 10 bases, leaving 9 bases between the germline ends. Germline values: CDR1 SGHAT, CDR2 FQNNGV. There are 11 residues in the CDR3. CDR3 residues: CASSKTLEQFF. CDR3 sequence (DNA): TGTGCCAGCAGCAAAACATTGGAGCAGTTCTTC.

About this clone itself: Compared with germline, one end of the junction differs, possibly owing to a read error. The rearrangement joins TRBV18 to TRBJ2-6; no firm D call. The germline V gene has CDR1 KGHSH and CDR2 LQKENI. The CDR3 has 13 residues. Here the CDR3 reads CASSSPGANVLTF. CDR3 nucleotides: TGTGCCAGCTCATCACCGGGGGCCAACGTCCTGACTTTC.

The sample holds one count of this clone. The V call is TRBV29-1, the J call TRBJ1-1; D not certain. Trimming removed 3 bases at V and 1 base at J, with 9 bases between. CDR1 SQVTM and CDR2 ANQGSEA come from the germline V gene. The CDR3 consists of 13 residues. In DNA form, the CDR3 reads TGCAGCGTTGAGTTACGCTCGAACACTGAAGCTTTCTTT. Translation: CSVELRSNTEAFF.

A note on this clone: The junction and the germline gene differ at one end; a read error may be behind it. The rearrangement joins TRBV9 to TRBJ2-3; TRBD1 is a possible D gene (6 bases). There are 15 residues in the CDR3. Per germline, CDR1 SGDLS and CDR2 YYNGEE. The CDR3 DNA reads as TGTACCAGCAGCGTAGTCGCTACAGGGACAGATACGCAGTATTTT. Protein: CTSSVVATGTDTQYF.

This clone was detected only a few times. V and J are TRBV6-5 and TRBJ2-5; D tentatively fits TRBD1 or TRBD2 (5 bases each). Germline loops: CDR1 MNHEY, CDR2 SVGAGI. This CDR3 spans 13 amino acids. Trimming took 6 bases from V and 4 from J, leaving 12 bases between them. The CDR3 DNA reads TGTGCCAGCAGCGGGACCGGTACAGAGACCCAGTACTTC. Protein: CASSGTGTETQYF.

The chain has TRBV7-2 and TRBJ1-1; D gene unclear. CDR1 is SGHTA and CDR2 is FQGNSA in the germline V gene. Trimming shortened V by 1 base and J by 0 bases, and 9 bases separated the two germline ends. The CDR3 has 15 residues. The CDR3 loop reads CASSLVLGMNTEAFF. DNA of the CDR3: TGTGCCAGCAGCTTAGTACTGGGGATGAACACTGAAGCTTTCTTT.

V is TRBV6-5 and J is TRBJ1-2, with D unclear. The CDR3 consists of 14 residues. V was cut by 2 bases and J by 0 bases, with 7 bases left in between. Germline V CDR1 and CDR2: MNHEY, SVGAGI. CDR3 coding DNA: TGTGCCAGCAGTTACCGCGTAGCTAACTATGGCTACACCTTC. It translates to CASSYRVANYGYTF.

The V and J genes are TRBV6-5 and TRBJ1-1; D is perhaps TRBD1 (5 bases). Trimming shortened V by 0 bases and J by 1 base, and 9 bases separated the two germline ends. The CDR3 spans 15 residues. Germline assignment: CDR1 MNHEY and CDR2 SVGAGI. The CDR3 loop reads CASSYSRGANTEAFF. CDR3 DNA: TGTGCCAGCAGTTACTCGAGGGGCGCGAACACTGAAGCTTTCTTT.

The rearrangement links TRBV2 to TRBJ2-2; TRBD1 matches at 8 bases. Germline lookup yields CDR1 SNHLY and CDR2 FYNNEI. Unmatched junction bases numbered 3, after V lost 8 bases and J lost 1 base. The CDR3 contains 14 residues. The CDR3 DNA reads as TGTGCCAGCTGCGGGACAGGGAACACCGGGGAGCTGTTTTTT. It is translated as CASCGTGNTGELFF.

This clone has only a few counts. Additional DNA sequences in this sample encode the identical CDR3. The chain is built from TRBV7-2 and TRBJ2-2, with 8 positions matching TRBD1. Trimming removed 2 bases from V and 2 bases from J; junction bases left unmatched: 1. The CDR3 has 15 amino acids. Germline CDR1 SGHTA, CDR2 FQGNSA. The CDR3 DNA reads as TGTGCCAGCAGCTTACAGGGGGCCAACACCGGGGAGCTGTTTTTT. It translates to CASSLQGANTGELFF.